The TCR beta chain described here comes from a study of blood T cells in healthy people across ages. Per the germline V gene, CDR1 is SGHTA and CDR2 is FQGNSA. The CDR3 spans 16 residues. Trimming removed 4 bases from V and 6 bases from J; junction bases left unmatched: 14. As for this clonotype: No antigen is known for it.

No fewer than 6 million PBMCs went into each sample. Using a J-beta primer mix together with a sample-barcoded 5' primer, a second PCR was run for about 7 to 12 cycles. One entry per CDR3 protein, called by TCRdb with MiXCR from the 5' RACE reads. The table has around 1,000,000 distinct CDR3 sequences, about 23% seen once. General study points: Fewer expanded clones and more diversity marked long-lived versus aged donors.

A further study also used this sample, focusing on T cells of mothers and their children.

The specimen was blood. The sequence derives from a girl aged 2-10 years in good health. The rearrangement uses TRBV7-2 and TRBJ2-7; TRBD1 matches 8 bases. The CDR3 DNA reads TGTGCCAGCAGCTCTTCCGGTGCGGCAGGGGGCATCGAGCAGTACTTC. Its protein product is CASSSSGAAGGIEQYF.